Listed below are T cell receptor beta chains from one sample, sequenced in a study of T cells in Graves' hyperthyroidism and ophthalmopathy. MiXCR was run by TCRdb on the multiplex PCR reads, yielding one entry per CDR3 protein. The sample lists under 400,000 distinct CDR3 sequences, roughly 14% occurring once. Source material: blood. The receptors originated from a woman in her sixties with Graves' hyperthyroidism. The CDR3 runs from the conserved cysteine through the conserved F or W.

V: TRBV20-1
CDR3: CSARSSGADTQYF

V: TRBV7-3
CDR3: CASSSTGGEETQYF

V: TRBV28
CDR3: CASSVSGQNYNEQFF

V: TRBV5-5
CDR3: CASSLLLQGTTEAFF

V: TRBV20-1
CDR3: CSARKRLSLYGYTF

V: TRBV7-6
CDR3: CASSLAGHPGEAFF

V: TRBV2
CDR3: CASTGQGSNTGELFF

V: TRBV28
CDR3: CASSLPQGYNEQFF

V: TRBV9
CDR3: CASSVDPGVGSNIQYF

V: TRBV7-9
CDR3: CASSRAGTASYEQCF

V: TRBV9
CDR3: CASSVGTSEVYEQYF

V: TRBV5-1
CDR3: CASSLGGMAMETQYF

V: TRBV20-1
CDR3: CSARDNDGRYEQYF

V: TRBV5-1
CDR3: CASSFQGRGRDTQYF

V: TRBV11-2
CDR3: CASSLGGLAVETQYF

V: TRBV5-1
CDR3: CASSFGRLVGNEQFF

V: TRBV6-1
CDR3: CASRWGGNQPQHF

V: TRBV2
CDR3: CASSEGGGGASRETQYF

V: TRBV7-3
CDR3: CASSPRQGTQYF

V: TRBV10-1
CDR3: CASSDPGTSGYDSEQFF

V: TRBV12-3/TRBV12-4
CDR3: CASSPGVPTTEAFF